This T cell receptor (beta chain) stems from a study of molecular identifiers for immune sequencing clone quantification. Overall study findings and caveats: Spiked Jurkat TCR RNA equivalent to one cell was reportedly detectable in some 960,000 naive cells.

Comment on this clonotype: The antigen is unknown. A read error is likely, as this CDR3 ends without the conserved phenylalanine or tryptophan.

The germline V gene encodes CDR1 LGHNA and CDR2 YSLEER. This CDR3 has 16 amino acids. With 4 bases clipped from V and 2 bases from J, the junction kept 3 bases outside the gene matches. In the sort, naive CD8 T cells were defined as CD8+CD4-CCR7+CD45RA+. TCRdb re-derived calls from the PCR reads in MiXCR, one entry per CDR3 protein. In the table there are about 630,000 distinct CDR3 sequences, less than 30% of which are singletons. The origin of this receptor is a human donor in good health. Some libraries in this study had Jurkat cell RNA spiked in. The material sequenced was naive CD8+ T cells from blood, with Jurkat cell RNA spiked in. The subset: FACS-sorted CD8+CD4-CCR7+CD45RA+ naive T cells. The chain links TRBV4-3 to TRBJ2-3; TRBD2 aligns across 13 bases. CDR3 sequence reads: CASSLTSGRSTDTQYS. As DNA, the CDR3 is TGCGCCAGCAGCCTGACTAGCGGGAGGTCCACAGATACGCAGTATTCT.